This T cell receptor beta chain was captured in a study of identifying expanded T cells in peripheral blood. Points from the study as a whole: Variance in clone template counts between approximately two-week samples significantly increased with total template count across all healthy donors. Differentially abundant clones: 0.95 to 1.5 between replicates, approximately 15 at roughly 15 days, more than 18 at four.

TCRdb keeps only in-frame clones here, not all; method: immunoSEQ multiplex PCR. Among around 85,000 clones listed, over 75% were seen once. During the collection period, no donor immune events like infections were recorded. Trimming removed 6 bases at V and 1 base at J, with 13 bases between. Germline CDR1 MNHEY, CDR2 SVGAGI. The CDR3 totals 14 residues. As for this clone: Its cognate antigen is unknown.

The chain links TRBV6-5 to TRBJ2-7; D may be TRBD1 (6 bases). The sample comprised blood. This receptor was obtained from a person aged 18 to 69 in good health. This chain's CDR3 is CASRRRTVSYEQYF. The CDR3 coding sequence is TGTGCCAGCAGGAGGAGGACAGTTTCCTACGAGCAGTACTTC.